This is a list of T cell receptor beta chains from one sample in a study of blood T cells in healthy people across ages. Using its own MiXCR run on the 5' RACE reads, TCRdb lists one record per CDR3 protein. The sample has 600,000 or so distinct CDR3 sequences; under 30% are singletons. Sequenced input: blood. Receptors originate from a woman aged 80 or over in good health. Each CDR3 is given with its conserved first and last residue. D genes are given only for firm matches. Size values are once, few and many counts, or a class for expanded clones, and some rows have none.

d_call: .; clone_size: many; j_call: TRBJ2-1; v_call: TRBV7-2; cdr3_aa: CASSLGVGPIRNEQFF; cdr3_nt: TGTGCCAGCAGCTTGGGGGTGGGACCTATCCGCAATGAGCAGTTCTTC
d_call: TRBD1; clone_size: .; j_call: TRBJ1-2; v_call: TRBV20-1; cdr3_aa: CSARVGAPGNRGGYTF; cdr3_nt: TGCAGTGCTAGAGTCGGGGCCCCAGGGAACAGGGGGGGCTACACCTTC
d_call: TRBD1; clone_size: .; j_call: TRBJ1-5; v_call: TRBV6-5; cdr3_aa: CASSRGGGAQPQHF; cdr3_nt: TGTGCCAGCAGCCGTGGAGGGGGCGCGCAGCCCCAGCATTTT
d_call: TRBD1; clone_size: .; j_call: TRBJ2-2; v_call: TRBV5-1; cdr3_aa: CASSSPRQGAGGELFF; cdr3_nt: TGCGCCAGCAGCTCGCCCCGACAGGGGGCGGGCGGGGAGCTGTTTTTT
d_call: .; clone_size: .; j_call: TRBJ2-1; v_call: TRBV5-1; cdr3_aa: CASSLDGIGEQFF; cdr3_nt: TGCGCCAGCAGCTTGGATGGGATCGGGGAGCAGTTCTTC
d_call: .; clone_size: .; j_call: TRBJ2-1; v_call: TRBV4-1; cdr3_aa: CASSRTLLNEQFF; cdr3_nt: TGCGCCAGCAGCCGGACCCTCCTCAATGAGCAGTTCTTC
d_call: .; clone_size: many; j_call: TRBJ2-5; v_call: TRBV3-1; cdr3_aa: CASSPRGDSQETQYF; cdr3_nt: TGTGCCAGCAGCCCTCGGGGGGACAGTCAAGAGACCCAGTACTTC
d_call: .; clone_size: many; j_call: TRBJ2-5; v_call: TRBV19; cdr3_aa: CASARGYQETQYF; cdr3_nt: TGTGCCAGCGCCCGGGGGTACCAAGAGACCCAGTACTTC
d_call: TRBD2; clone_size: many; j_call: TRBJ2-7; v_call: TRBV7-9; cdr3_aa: CASSPGGAEQYF; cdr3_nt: TGTGCCAGCAGCCCCGGGGGGGCCGAGCAGTACTTC
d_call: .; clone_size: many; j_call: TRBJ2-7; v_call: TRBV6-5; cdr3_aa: CASSYSIVGAYYEQYF; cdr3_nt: TGTGCCAGCAGTTACTCGATTGTTGGGGCATACTACGAGCAGTACTTC
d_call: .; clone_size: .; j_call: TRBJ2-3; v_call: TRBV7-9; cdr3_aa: CAHGGTDTQYF; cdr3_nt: TGTGCCCATGGGGGCACAGATACGCAGTATTTT
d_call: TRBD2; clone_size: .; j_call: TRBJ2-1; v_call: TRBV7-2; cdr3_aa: CASRDPGLALRNEQFF; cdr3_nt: TGTGCCAGCAGAGATCCGGGACTAGCTTTAAGGAATGAGCAGTTCTTC
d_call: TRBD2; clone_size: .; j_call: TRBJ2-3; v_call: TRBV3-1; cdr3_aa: CASSYREADTQYF; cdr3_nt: TGTGCCAGCAGCTACCGGGAGGCAGATACGCAGTATTTT
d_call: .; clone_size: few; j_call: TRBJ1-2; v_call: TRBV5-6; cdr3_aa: CASSLEEVIVHGYTF; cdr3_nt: TGTGCCAGCAGCTTGGAGGAGGTCATCGTCCATGGCTACACCTTC
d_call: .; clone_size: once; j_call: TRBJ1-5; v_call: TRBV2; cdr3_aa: CASSYRRYSNQPQHF; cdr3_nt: TGTGCCAGCAGTTATCGGAGATATAGCAATCAGCCCCAGCATTTT
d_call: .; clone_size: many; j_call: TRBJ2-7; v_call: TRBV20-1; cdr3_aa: CSASARQLSTYEQYF; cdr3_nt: TGCAGTGCCTCCGCCAGGCAGCTAAGTACCTACGAGCAGTACTTC
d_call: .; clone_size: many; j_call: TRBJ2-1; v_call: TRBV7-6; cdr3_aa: CASSPDHNEQFF; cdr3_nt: TGTGCCAGCAGCCCCGACCACAATGAGCAGTTCTTC
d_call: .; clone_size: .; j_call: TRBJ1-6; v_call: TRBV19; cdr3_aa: CASSPRSSSYNSPLHF; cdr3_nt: TGTGCCAGTAGCCCGCGGTCGAGCTCCTATAATTCACCCCTCCACTTT
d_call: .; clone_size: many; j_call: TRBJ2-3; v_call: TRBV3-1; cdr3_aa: CASSHGLPSAGHTYSITDTQYF; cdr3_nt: TGTGCCAGCAGCCACGGCCTACCTTCGGCGGGACACACATACAGTATCACAGATACGCAGTATTTT
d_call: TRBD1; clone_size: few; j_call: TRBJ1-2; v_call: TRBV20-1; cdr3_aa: CSARKTGEHGCTF; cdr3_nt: TGCAGTGCTAGAAAAACAGGGGAGCATGGCTGCACCTTC
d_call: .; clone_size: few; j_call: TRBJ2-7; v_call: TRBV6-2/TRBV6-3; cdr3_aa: CASSLFPGTPYEQYF; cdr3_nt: TGTGCCAGCAGTCTCTTCCCCGGGACCCCCTACGAGCAGTACTTC
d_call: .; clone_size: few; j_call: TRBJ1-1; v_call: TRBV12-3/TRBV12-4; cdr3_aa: CASSSPSGGNTEAFF; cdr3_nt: TGTGCCAGCAGTTCCCCTTCCGGGGGGAACACTGAAGCTTTCTTT
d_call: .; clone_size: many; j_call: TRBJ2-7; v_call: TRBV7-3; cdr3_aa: CASSLTGNLYEQYF; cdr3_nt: TGTGCCAGCAGCTTAACCGGGAACCTCTACGAGCAGTACTTC
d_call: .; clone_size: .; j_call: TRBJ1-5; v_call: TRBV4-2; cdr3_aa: CASSQEVGKNQPQHF; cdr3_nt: TGTGCCAGCAGCCAAGAGGTAGGGAAAAATCAGCCCCAGCATTTT
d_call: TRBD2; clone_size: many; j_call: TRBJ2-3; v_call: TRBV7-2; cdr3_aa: CASSLPTSGADTQYF; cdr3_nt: TGTGCCAGCAGCCTTCCGACTAGCGGGGCAGATACGCAGTATTTT
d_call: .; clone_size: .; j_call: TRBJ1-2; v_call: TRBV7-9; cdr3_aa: CASSLSSGNGYTF; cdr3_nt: TGTGCCAGCAGCTTATCTTCAGGGAATGGCTACACCTTC
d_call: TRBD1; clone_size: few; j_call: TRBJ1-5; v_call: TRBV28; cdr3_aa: CASRHTRGQGAVNQPQHF; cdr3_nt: TGTGCCAGCAGACATACGCGGGGACAGGGGGCGGTGAATCAGCCCCAGCATTTT
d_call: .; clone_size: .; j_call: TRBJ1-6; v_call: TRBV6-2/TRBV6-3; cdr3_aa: CASSYSQGRRSPLHF; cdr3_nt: TGTGCCAGCAGTTACTCGCAGGGGCGCCGCTCACCCCTCCACTTT
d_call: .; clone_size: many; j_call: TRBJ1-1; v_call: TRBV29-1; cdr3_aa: CSVSGELGPTEAFF; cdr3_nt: TGCAGCGTTTCAGGGGAATTGGGGCCGACTGAAGCTTTCTTT
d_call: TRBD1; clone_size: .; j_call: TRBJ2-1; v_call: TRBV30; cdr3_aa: CAWKESGGNWNEQFF; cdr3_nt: TGTGCCTGGAAGGAGTCAGGGGGCAACTGGAATGAGCAGTTCTTC
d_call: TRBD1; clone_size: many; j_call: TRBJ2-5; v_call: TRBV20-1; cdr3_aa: CSARPRGARDRPETQYF; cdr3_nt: TGCAGTGCTAGACCCCGGGGAGCCCGGGACAGGCCAGAGACCCAGTACTTC
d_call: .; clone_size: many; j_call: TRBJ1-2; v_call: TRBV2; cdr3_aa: CATSGGENYGYTF; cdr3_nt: TGTGCCACCTCAGGAGGGGAGAACTATGGCTACACCTTC
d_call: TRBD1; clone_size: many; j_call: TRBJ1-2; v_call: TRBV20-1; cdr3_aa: CSAAGQGVNYGYTF; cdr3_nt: TGCAGTGCTGCCGGACAGGGCGTAAACTATGGCTACACCTTC
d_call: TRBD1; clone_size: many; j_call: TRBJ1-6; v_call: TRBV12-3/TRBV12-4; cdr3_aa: CASTQGVQDSPLHF; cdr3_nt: TGTGCCAGCACCCAGGGGGTCCAGGACTCACCCCTCCACTTT
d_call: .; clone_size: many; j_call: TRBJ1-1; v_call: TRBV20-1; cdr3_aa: CSAPRQTTEAFF; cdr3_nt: TGCAGTGCACCTCGACAGACCACTGAAGCTTTCTTT
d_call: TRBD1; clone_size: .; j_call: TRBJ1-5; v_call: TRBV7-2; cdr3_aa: CASSLEQGATQPQHF; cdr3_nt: TGTGCCAGCAGCTTAGAACAGGGGGCAACTCAGCCCCAGCATTTT
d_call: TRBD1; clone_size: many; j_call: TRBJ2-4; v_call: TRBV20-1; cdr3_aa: CSARGRGLNIQYF; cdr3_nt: TGCAGTGCCCGGGGCAGGGGGCTTAACATTCAGTACTTC